This TCR beta chain comes out of a study of shared clonotypes between healthy human individuals. Findings and caveats of the study: Naive CD4 clonotypes were shared across a few donors at around 5%.

Genomic DNA of every subset was divided equally among multiple immunoSEQ plates. The repertoire was sequenced with immunoSEQ multiplex PCR; TCRdb's copy has only in-frame clones and lacks some. The sample includes 2,500,000 or so clones, just over 90% of them seen just once. CDR1 MGHRA and CDR2 YSYEKL come from the germline V gene. This CDR3 contains 19 residues. Trimming took 0 bases from V and 0 from J; bases not matched to a gene: 8. This clone was detected once. The antigen is undetermined. What was sequenced was naive CD4+ T cells sorted from blood. Subset specified: CD45RA+ positively selected. The gene calls are TRBV4-1 and TRBJ2-3; 11 bases agree with TRBD2. The receptor was isolated from a man aged 18 to 35 in good health. CDR3 sequence: CASSQDSGLADTSTDTQYF. CDR3 nucleotide sequence: TGCGCCAGCAGCCAAGATTCGGGACTAGCGGATACGAGCACAGATACGCAGTATTTT.